This TCR beta chain appears in the sequencing data of a study of glioma-infiltrating T cells. This clonotype was picked up one time. TCR alpha and beta CDR3 regions were amplified from RNA using iRepertoire nested multiplex PCR. TCRdb reprocessed the multiplex PCR reads with MiXCR, giving one entry per CDR3 protein. The top ten clones hold 27% of a sample with some 130,000 distinct CDR3 sequences, about 25% of them seen once. Unmatched junction bases numbered 12, after V lost 8 bases and J lost 2 bases. This CDR3 region has 16 residues. Germline V gene lookup returns CDR1 SGHAT and CDR2 FQNNGV. The sample taken for sequencing was glioma tissue, nonneoplastic brain tissue, or PBMCs (not recorded which). The clonotype originates from a human donor with low-grade glioma or glioblastoma, undergoing nonglioma brain surgery, or in good health (not recorded which). The V and J genes are TRBV11-2 and TRBJ2-3; 8 bases line up with TRBD1. CDR3 nucleotides: TGTGCCAGCGCAGCCCCCGGGACAGGATACACAGATACGCAGTATTTT. It specifies CASAAPGTGYTDTQYF.